The clone carrying this TCR beta chain came up once. This entry is derived from a study of blood T cell repertoires in COVID-19. Across the whole study: Acute and convalescent COVID-19 samples came from the United States, Italy and Spain. PBMCs, B-cell-depleted T cells, or T cells were the source of the cDNA or gDNA that made up the material.

Original methodology: It was from reference gene primer amplification that nucleated cell counts were estimated. Repertoires were generated with immunoSEQ multiplex PCR, while TCRdb's copy carries only in-frame clones and drops some. From that table come the V and J calls and clone size; the DNA was used to work out D and trimming. The table has roughly 120,000 clones, around 86% seen once. Between the trimmed V and J ends, which lost 6 bases and 5 bases, there was a span of 14 bases. The CDR3 runs 12 residues. CDR1 is SQVTM, CDR2 ANQGSEA, per germline. The receptor was isolated from a woman in her 70s with acute or convalescent COVID-19. The sample consisted of peripheral blood. The chain couples TRBV29-1 to TRBJ2-7; tentatively, D is TRBD1 (6 bases). The CDR3 protein is CSVGTIPNEQYF. The CDR3 DNA follows: TGCAGCGTCGGGACAATCCCCAACGAGCAGTACTTC.